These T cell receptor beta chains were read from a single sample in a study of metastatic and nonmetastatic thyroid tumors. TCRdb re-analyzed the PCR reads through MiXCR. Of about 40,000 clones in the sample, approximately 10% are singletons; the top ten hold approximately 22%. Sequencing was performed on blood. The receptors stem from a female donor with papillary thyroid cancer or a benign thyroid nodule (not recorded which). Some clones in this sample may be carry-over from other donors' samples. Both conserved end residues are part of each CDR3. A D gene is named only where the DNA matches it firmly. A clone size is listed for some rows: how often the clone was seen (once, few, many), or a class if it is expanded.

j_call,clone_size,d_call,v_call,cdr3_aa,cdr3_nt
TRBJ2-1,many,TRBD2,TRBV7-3,CASSLGAGLYNEQFF,TGTGCCAGCAGCTTAGGAGCGGGATTATACAATGAGCAGTTCTTC
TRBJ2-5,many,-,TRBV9,CASSVTGLSETQYF,TGTGCCAGCAGCGTGACAGGATTGAGTGAGACCCAGTACTTC
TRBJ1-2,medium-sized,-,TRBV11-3,CASTNGSGILRGYTF,TGTGCCAGCACCAACGGGTCAGGGATCCTTAGGGGGTACACCTTC
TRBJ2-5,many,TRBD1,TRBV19,CASRRDSARETQYF,TGTGCCAGCCGCCGGGACAGTGCTCGGGAGACCCAGTACTTC
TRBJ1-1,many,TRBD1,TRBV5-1,CASSWGPDREPTEAFF,TGCGCCAGCAGCTGGGGGCCTGACAGGGAACCCACTGAAGCTTTCTTT
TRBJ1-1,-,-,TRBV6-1,CASSEDRILYFVNTEAFF,TGTGCCAGCAGTGAAGACAGGATATTGTATTTCGTGAACACTGAAGCTTTCTTT
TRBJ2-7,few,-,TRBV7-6,CASSSGHEQYF,TGTGCCAGCAGCTCTGGTCACGAGCAGTACTTC
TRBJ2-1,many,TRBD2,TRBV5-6,CASSSPQAGVGYNEQFF,TGTGCCAGCAGCTCCCCACAAGCGGGAGTGGGGTACAATGAGCAGTTCTTC
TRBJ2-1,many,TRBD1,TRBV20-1,CSARGRDRVGYNEQFF,TGCAGTGCTAGAGGAAGAGACAGGGTCGGCTACAATGAGCAGTTCTTC
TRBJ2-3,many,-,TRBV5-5,CASSRGAGSDTQYF,TGTGCCAGCAGCCGGGGGGCAGGGTCAGATACGCAGTATTTT
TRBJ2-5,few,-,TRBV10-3,CAISETGGGGEETQYF,TGTGCCATCTCCGAAACGGGTGGGGGCGGTGAGGAGACCCAGTACTTC
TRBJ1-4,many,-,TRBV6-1,CASSESGRHLATNEKLFF,TGTGCCAGCAGTGAATCTGGCAGACACCTAGCAACTAATGAAAAACTGTTTTTT
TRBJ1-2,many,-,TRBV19,CASSEQVSGYTF,TGTGCCAGTAGTGAACAGGTCTCTGGCTACACCTTC
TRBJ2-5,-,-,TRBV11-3,CASSLTKGETQYF,TGTGCCAGCAGCTTAACCAAGGGAGAGACCCAGTACTTC
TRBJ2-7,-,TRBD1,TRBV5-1,CASSLGTGQTYEQYF,TGCGCCAGCAGCCTAGGGACAGGGCAAACCTACGAGCAGTACTTC
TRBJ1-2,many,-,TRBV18,CASSPRQEGGDYGYTF,TGTGCCAGCTCACCCCGCCAGGAAGGGGGGGACTATGGCTACACCTTC
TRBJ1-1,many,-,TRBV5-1,CASSLYGDVYTEAFF,TGCGCCAGCAGCTTGTATGGGGATGTGTACACTGAAGCTTTCTTT
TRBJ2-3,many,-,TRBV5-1,CASSSTVSTDTQYF,TGCGCCAGCAGCTCGACCGTGAGCACAGATACGCAGTATTTT
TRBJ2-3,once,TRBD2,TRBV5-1,CSSSSGTSGSADTHYF,TGCTCCAGCAGCTCAGGGACTAGCGGGAGTGCAGATACGCATTATTTT
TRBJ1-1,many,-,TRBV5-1,CASSFTGQATEAFF,TGCGCCAGCAGCTTCACAGGGCAGGCCACTGAAGCTTTCTTT
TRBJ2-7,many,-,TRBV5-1,CASSVLDPHGNEQYF,TGCGCCAGCAGCGTCCTTGACCCGCATGGGAACGAGCAGTACTTC
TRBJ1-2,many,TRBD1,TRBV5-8,CASSFRQGASNYGYTF,TGTGCCAGCAGCTTTCGACAGGGGGCCTCAAACTATGGCTACACCTTC
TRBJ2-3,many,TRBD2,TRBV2,CASSLTAGMSDTQYF,TGTGCCAGCAGCTTAACAGCGGGAATGTCAGATACGCAGTATTTT
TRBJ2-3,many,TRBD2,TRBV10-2,CASSDPRASGLADTQYF,TGCGCCAGCAGTGATCCCCGGGCTAGCGGGCTGGCAGATACGCAGTATTTT
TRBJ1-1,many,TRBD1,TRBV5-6,CASSSRDRVNTEAFF,TGTGCCAGCAGCTCCCGGGACAGGGTTAACACTGAAGCTTTCTTT
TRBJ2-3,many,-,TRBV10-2,CASSALAQVADTQYF,TGCGCCAGCAGTGCGCTGGCTCAGGTTGCAGATACGCAGTATTTT
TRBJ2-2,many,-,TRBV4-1,CASSQAGLTNTGELFF,TGCGCCAGCAGCCAGGCGGGACTGACGAACACCGGGGAGCTGTTTTTT
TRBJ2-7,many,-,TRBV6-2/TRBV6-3,CASHRREISYEQYF,TGTGCCAGCCACAGACGGGAGATCTCCTACGAGCAGTACTTC
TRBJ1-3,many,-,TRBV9,CASSQSQGRGTIYF,TGTGCCAGCAGCCAGTCACAGGGTAGGGGCACCATATATTTT
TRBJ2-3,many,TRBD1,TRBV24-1,CATSDSLQGITDTQYF,TGTGCCACCAGTGATTCGTTACAGGGGATCACAGATACGCAGTATTTT
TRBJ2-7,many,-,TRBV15,CATSRLGANEQYF,TGTGCCACCAGCAGATTAGGGGCCAACGAGCAGTACTTC